This T cell receptor beta chain was captured by sequencing in a study of tumor-infiltrating lymphocytes in primary liver carcinoma. The wider study: Yields of productive TCRbeta reads ranged from roughly 3.5 to 7.5 million per sample and were similar across tissue types.

Regarding this clonotype: What it binds is not known. A read error may account for a junction end that differs from germline.

Notes on the study in general: Lesser overlap characterized tumor-adjacent and tumor-blood pairs relative to tumor region pairs. Significantly greater top-250-clone fractions characterized tumors relative to blood (p = 0.039).

Production of TCR beta cDNA used around 500 ng total RNA together with a constant-region primer. Modified slightly, ARM-PCR produced TCR beta libraries over three nested multiplex PCR rounds. PCR rounds one and two used TRBV1-TRBV30 forward primers with a C-beta reverse primer for roughly 9 cycles each. TCRdb re-called the multiplex PCR reads through MiXCR, storing one row per CDR3 protein. The sample carries a few hundred thousand distinct CDR3 sequences, 50% to 75% recorded once. The CDR3 covers 15 residues. Germline V gives CDR1 SGHAT, CDR2 FQNNGV. The researchers obtained blood RNA from unsorted whole blood and also extracted germline DNA.

The source of this sequence is a woman aged 25-40 years with primary liver carcinoma and hepatitis B virus infection. This chain connects TRBV11-2 to TRBJ2-5; D uncertain. Material: peripheral blood. CDR3 DNA: TGTGGCAGCAGCTCTCCCCAAACTACGACAGAGACCCAGTACTTC. It is translated as CGSSSPQTTTETQYF. The variable domain in full, with the rest retrieved from reference TRBV11-2 and TRBJ2-5, is EAGVAQSPRYKIIEKRQSVAFWCNPISGHATLYWYQQILGQGPKLLIQFQNNGVVDDSQLPKDRFSAERLKGVDSTLKIQPAKLEDSAVYLCGSSSPQTTTETQYFGPGTRLLVL.